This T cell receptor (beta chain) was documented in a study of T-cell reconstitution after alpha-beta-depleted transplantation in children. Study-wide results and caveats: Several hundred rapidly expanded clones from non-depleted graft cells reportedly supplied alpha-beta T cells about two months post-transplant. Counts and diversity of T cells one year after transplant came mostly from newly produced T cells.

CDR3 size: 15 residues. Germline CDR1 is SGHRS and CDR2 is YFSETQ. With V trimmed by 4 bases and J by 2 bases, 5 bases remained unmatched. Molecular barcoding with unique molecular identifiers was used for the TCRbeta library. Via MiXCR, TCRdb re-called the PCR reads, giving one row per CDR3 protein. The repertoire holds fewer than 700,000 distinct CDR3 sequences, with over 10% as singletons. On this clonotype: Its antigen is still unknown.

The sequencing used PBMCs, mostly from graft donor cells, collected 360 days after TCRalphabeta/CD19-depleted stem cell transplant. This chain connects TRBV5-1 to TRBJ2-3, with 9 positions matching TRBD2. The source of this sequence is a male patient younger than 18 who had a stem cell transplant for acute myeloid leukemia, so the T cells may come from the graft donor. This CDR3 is CASSPLAGHTDTQYF. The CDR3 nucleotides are TGCGCCAGCAGCCCTCTAGCGGGGCACACAGATACGCAGTATTTT.